Listed below are T cell receptor beta chains from one sample, sequenced in a study of pediatric ulcerative colitis. Clones were read by immunoSEQ multiplex PCR, and TCRdb kept only the in-frame ones, dropping some. This sample has 16,000 or so clones, with just under 75% found just once. The sequenced sample consisted of gut tissue. All receptors come from a boy younger than 18 with moderate ulcerative colitis. Both conserved end residues are part of each CDR3. The D gene is left open where the match is weak. Only some rows state a clone size, as once, few, many or a class for expanded clones.

d_call j_call clone_size v_call cdr3_nt cdr3_aa
. TRBJ2-7 . TRBV14 TGTGCCAGCAGCCAAGAGAAGGCTAGCCTCGAGCAGTACTTC CASSQEKASLEQYF
. TRBJ2-7 . TRBV7-9 TGTGCCAGCAGCTTAGGTCGGCAGGGGGGCTCCTACGAGCAGTACTTC CASSLGRQGGSYEQYF
TRBD2 TRBJ2-5 . TRBV2 TGTGCCAGCAGTGCTACGGGAGGAGAGACCCAGTACTTC CASSATGGETQYF
. TRBJ1-1 . TRBV6-1 TGTGCCAGCAGTCCCGGTGGGTACAACACTGAAGCTTTCTTT CASSPGGYNTEAFF
. TRBJ2-5 . TRBV5-4 TGTGCCAGCAGCTTGGCCGGGCAGGGGAGACTCCAAGAGACCCAGTACTTC CASSLAGQGRLQETQYF
TRBD1 TRBJ1-2 few TRBV2 TGTGCCAGCAGTCCTCCGGGACAGCGAGCATATGGCTACACCTTC CASSPPGQRAYGYTF
TRBD2 TRBJ2-3 . TRBV4-2 TGTGCCAGCAGCCATGTACTAGCGGGGGGGAGCACAGATACGCAGTATTTT CASSHVLAGGSTDTQYF
TRBD1 TRBJ2-2 . TRBV6-1 TGTGCCAGCAGCCGTGACAGGGCGAACACCGGGGAGCTGTTTTTT CASSRDRANTGELFF
TRBD1 TRBJ2-5 . TRBV11-2 TGTGCCAGCAGCTTAGATCGAGGACAGGGGGAGACCCAGTACTTC CASSLDRGQGETQYF
. TRBJ2-6 . TRBV25-1 TGTGCCAGTCTGAGTTCCTCTGGGGCCAACGTCCTGACTTTC CASLSSSGANVLTF
TRBD1 TRBJ2-1 . TRBV5-6 TGTGCCAGCAGCCTAGGACAGGGGGCTCCTAATGAGCAGTTCTTC CASSLGQGAPNEQFF
TRBD1 TRBJ2-7 . TRBV6-5 TGTGCCAGTCGACAGGGAAATAACGAGCAGTACTTC CASRQGNNEQYF
. TRBJ2-2 . TRBV11-2 TGTGCGTGCAGGGGGGCGGGGAGCCCAAACACCGGGGAGCTGTTTTTT CACRGAGSPNTGELFF
TRBD1 TRBJ1-6 . TRBV7-3 TGTGCCAGCAGCTTCTCCGGGACAGGGTCCTCACCCCTCCACTTT CASSFSGTGSSPLHF
. TRBJ1-4 . TRBV7-2 TGTGCCAGCAGCTTCGGGGGCCGGACTGAAAAACTGTTTTTT CASSFGGRTEKLFF
. TRBJ1-1 . TRBV5-1 TGCGCCAGCAGCCGTCTCGGTGAAGCTTTCTTT CASSRLGEAFF
. TRBJ1-4 . TRBV7-6 TGTGCCAGCAGCTCCCGGAATCAGGTTGAAAAACTGTTTTTT CASSSRNQVEKLFF
. TRBJ2-1 . TRBV19 TGTGCCAGTAGACGAACAGGGCCACCGCTTCGACTGAGCTCCTACAATGAGCAGTTCTTC CASRRTGPPLRLSSYNEQFF
. TRBJ1-3 few TRBV4-1 TGCGCCAGCAGCCAGGACAGAGAGTCTGGAAACACCATATATTTT CASSQDRESGNTIYF
. TRBJ2-3 . TRBV9 TGTGCCAGCAGCGTAGGGGGGGCAGATACGCAGTATTTT CASSVGGADTQYF
. TRBJ1-6 once TRBV5-6 TGTGCCAGCAGCTTGGTTCCAGGGCAGTCACCCCTCCACTTT CASSLVPGQSPLHF
TRBD2 TRBJ2-7 . TRBV6-5 TGTGCCAGCACCTACGCCGCGGGAGGCTACGAGCAGTACTTC CASTYAAGGYEQYF
. TRBJ2-1 . TRBV5-4 TGTGCCAGCAGCCCCGCCTTTAGCGATGAGCAGTTCTTC CASSPAFSDEQFF
TRBD2 TRBJ2-1 few TRBV7-2 TGTGCCAGCAGTCTTAGCGGGGGGGCGTCCTACAATGAGCAGTTCTTC CASSLSGGASYNEQFF
. TRBJ1-2 once TRBV27 TGTGCCAGCAGTCCCAGCCGGGTCTATGGCTACACCTTC CASSPSRVYGYTF
TRBD2 TRBJ2-1 few TRBV11-3 TGTGCCAGCAGCCCCAGAACAACCCATAGCGGGAGAGGCGAGCAGTTCTTC CASSPRTTHSGRGEQFF
TRBD1 TRBJ2-6 . TRBV2 TGTGCCAGCGGACGGACAGGGAACTCTGGGGCCAACGTCCTGACTTTC CASGRTGNSGANVLTF
TRBD1 TRBJ2-7 . TRBV7-3 TGTGCCAGCAGCTTATATCCGGGACAGGGGCCCTACGAGCAGTACTTC CASSLYPGQGPYEQYF
. TRBJ1-1 . TRBV19 TGTGCCAGTAGCCCAAATAGGGGCCTGAACACTGAAGCTTTCTTT CASSPNRGLNTEAFF
. TRBJ1-6 medium-sized TRBV5-1 TGCGCCAGCAGCTTGCGACAGGTGAACAATTCACCCCTCCACTTT CASSLRQVNNSPLHF
. TRBJ1-5 . TRBV5-1 TGCGCCAGCAGCTTGATGAGTGATCAGCCCCAGCATTTT CASSLMSDQPQHF
. TRBJ2-7 . TRBV21-1 TGTGCCAGCAGCATCTCCGGGGGGGGTTCCTACGAGCAGTACTTC CASSISGGGSYEQYF
. TRBJ1-1 . TRBV30 TGTGCCTGGAGACCCAGCAACACTGAAGCTTTCTTT CAWRPSNTEAFF
. TRBJ2-3 once TRBV7-2 TGTGCCAGCAGCTTAACGGCGGATACGCAGTATTTT CASSLTADTQYF
. TRBJ1-1 few TRBV29-1 TGCAGCGCCCTGGACAGCCTGAACACTGAAGCTTTCTTT CSALDSLNTEAFF
TRBD1 TRBJ2-7 . TRBV5-4 TGTGCCAGCAGCATCGGACAGGGGGCGCGTTACGACGAGCAGTACTTC CASSIGQGARYDEQYF
TRBD2 TRBJ2-6 . TRBV5-1 TGCGCCAGCAGCCCCGAGAGGACTAGCGGGATAAGTGGGGCCAACGTCCTGACTTTC CASSPERTSGISGANVLTF
. TRBJ2-7 . TRBV5-4 TGTGCCAGCAGCCGAGGGAGCGATCCCGGAACCTACGAGCAGTACTTC CASSRGSDPGTYEQYF
. TRBJ1-4 . TRBV18 TGTGCCAGCTCACCGGGGATCGATGAAAAACTGTTTTTT CASSPGIDEKLFF
. TRBJ2-2 few TRBV4-1 TGCGCCAGCAGCCAAGATTACAGGGCCTACACCGGGGAGCTGTTTTTT CASSQDYRAYTGELFF
TRBD2 TRBJ2-4 . TRBV19 TGTGCCAGTAGTGTTTGGACTAGCGGGAGGGCCTCTTCGGCCAAAAACATTCAGTACTTC CASSVWTSGRASSAKNIQYF
. TRBJ2-1 few TRBV10-2 TGCGCCAGCAGTGTAACTAGTCCTTACAATGAGCAGTTCTTC CASSVTSPYNEQFF
. TRBJ1-1 . TRBV19 TGTGCCAGTAGTCCATGGGGACACCCGAACACTGAAGCTTTCTTT CASSPWGHPNTEAFF
. TRBJ2-6 . TRBV2 TGTGCCAGCAGACTCACCGGGGCAGCATTCTCTGGGGCCAACGTCCTGACTTTC CASRLTGAAFSGANVLTF
. TRBJ2-1 . TRBV19 TGTGCCAGTAGTATAGGCAGGCCCAACAATGAGCAGTTCTTC CASSIGRPNNEQFF
. TRBJ1-1 . TRBV11-3 TGTGCCAGCAGTGATCACCCCGGTACTGAAGCTTTCTTT CASSDHPGTEAFF
. TRBJ2-5 . TRBV18 TGTGCCAGCTCACCGGACACTGTGGAGACCCAGTACTTC CASSPDTVETQYF
TRBD2 TRBJ2-5 . TRBV5-5 TGTGCCAGCAGCTTGGCTAGCGGGGGGGTGGAGACCCAGTACTTC CASSLASGGVETQYF
. TRBJ2-2 few TRBV18 TGTGCCAGCTCACCATGGACAGCGAACACCGGGGAGCTGTTTTTT CASSPWTANTGELFF
. TRBJ1-1 . TRBV4-1 TGCGCCAGCAGCCAAGGTCCGAGTCGGACATTGAACACTGAAGCTTTCTTT CASSQGPSRTLNTEAFF
TRBD2 TRBJ2-7 . TRBV5-1 TGCGCCAGCAGCGGTACTAGCGATTACGAGCAGTACTTC CASSGTSDYEQYF
. TRBJ1-1 few TRBV9 TGTGCCAGCAGTCCTACGGGGGGTATAGGAACTGAAGCTTTCTTT CASSPTGGIGTEAFF
TRBD2 TRBJ2-3 . TRBV5-1 TGCGCCAGCAGCTTTTTAGCGGGGAACACAGATACGCAGTATTTT CASSFLAGNTDTQYF
TRBD2 TRBJ2-1 . TRBV6-6 TGTGCCAGCAGTCGGTACGGGGGGACCACCTACAATGAGCAGTTCTTC CASSRYGGTTYNEQFF
TRBD2 TRBJ2-3 . TRBV11-3 TGTGCCAGCAGCATCACTAGCGGGAGAATAGATACGCAGTATTTT CASSITSGRIDTQYF